These 32 T cell receptor beta chains were sequenced from one sample in a study of control samples from healthy donors and cancer patients. The method was immunoSEQ multiplex PCR; TCRdb's version includes in-frame clones alone and lacks a portion of them. The repertoire consists of about 110,000 clones, with about four fifths occurring once and the leading ten covering over 10%. Sequencing used blood. These receptors all come from a woman in her forties or fifties in good health.

V and J are TRBV5-1 and TRBJ1-1, with TRBD1 matching over 7 bases. Germline CDR1 reads SGHRS; CDR2 reads YFSETQ. The CDR3 loop spans 15 amino acids. With V trimmed by 0 bases and J by 4 bases, 6 bases remained unmatched. CDR3 amino acids: CASSLAIEGATEAFF. The DNA of the CDR3 is TGCGCCAGCAGCTTGGCGATTGAGGGGGCCACTGAAGCTTTCTTT.

J is TRBJ1-5 and V is TRBV7-9; D possibly corresponds to TRBD1 (5 bases). The CDR3 sequence is 15 residues long. Germline CDR1 and CDR2: SEHNR and FQNEAQ (reference sequence). V dropped 5 bases and J dropped 2 bases, with 13 bases sitting between them. CDR3 DNA: TGTGCCAGCAGCCCCCGGGGGGGTGGCAATCAGCCCCAGCATTTT. This codes for CASSPRGGGNQPQHF. Filled out from reference TRBV7-9 and TRBJ1-5, the complete variable domain reads DTGVSQNPRHKITKRGQNVTFRCDPISEHNRLYWYRQTLGQGPEFLTYFQNEAQLEKSRLLSDRFSAERPKGSFSTLEIQRTEQGDSAMYLCASSPRGGGNQPQHFGDGTRLSIL.

This chain connects TRBV6-5 to TRBJ1-1, with D unresolved. The CDR3 length is 13 residues. The V gene lost 7 bases and the J gene lost 1 base, with 10 bases spanning the gap. CDR1 MNHEY and CDR2 SVGAGI come from the germline V gene. The CDR3 protein is CASNRGPNTEAFF. CDR3 bases: TGTGCCAGCAATCGTGGCCCGAACACTGAAGCTTTCTTT.

The V call is TRBV20-1, the J call TRBJ2-7; D is unclear. The CDR3 is made up of 11 amino acids. Between the trimmed V and J ends, which lost 7 bases and 6 bases, there was a span of 13 bases. Germline V CDR1 and CDR2: DFQATT, SNEGSKA (reference sequence). The CDR3 loop is CSVRTGFEQYF. The CDR3 nucleotides are TGCAGTGTAAGAACGGGCTTCGAGCAGTACTTC.

J is TRBJ1-1 and V is TRBV7-3; TRBD1 matches at 12 bases. This CDR3 has 13 amino acids. Germline CDR1 and CDR2: SGHTA and FQGTGA. Trimming removed 2 bases from V and 12 bases from J; junction bases left unmatched: 4. The chain's CDR3 is CASSLGTGGKSFF. CDR3 sequence (DNA): TGTGCCAGCAGCTTAGGGACAGGGGGCAAGTCTTTCTTT. Full variable domain (outside the CDR3, taken from reference TRBV7-3 and TRBJ1-1): GAGVSQTPSNKVTEKGKYVELRCDPISGHTALYWYRQSLGQGPEFLIYFQGTGAADDSGLPNDRFFAVRPEGSVSTLKIQRTERGDSAVYLCASSLGTGGKSFFGQGTRLTVV.

V is TRBV7-6 and J is TRBJ2-3; D not resolved. Germline V gene data show CDR1 as SGHVS and CDR2 as FNYEAQ. This CDR3 has 17 residues. The V gene lost 7 bases and the J gene lost 0 bases, with 20 bases spanning the gap. The CDR3 is CASTLFSMGGSTDTQYF. The CDR3 DNA follows: TGTGCCAGCACCCTCTTCTCCATGGGTGGAAGCACAGATACGCAGTATTTT.

V is TRBV6-6 and J is TRBJ1-5, with D possibly being TRBD1 (5 bases). Germline V gene data show CDR1 as MNHNY and CDR2 as SVGAGI (reference sequence). The CDR3 is 13 amino acids. The V end was cut by 7 bases, the J end by 2 bases, with 9 bases between. Here the CDR3 reads CASTGLRNQPQHF. In DNA, the CDR3 is TGTGCCAGCACAGGGTTGCGCAATCAGCCCCAGCATTTT.

This sequence joins TRBV19 and TRBJ1-1, with D perhaps matching TRBD1 (5 bases). Germline V gives CDR1 LNHDA, CDR2 SQIVND (reference sequence). CDR3 length: 14 residues. The ends were cut back, 1 base at V and 6 bases at J, with 12 bases in the middle. CDR3 in amino acids: CASSIVPGSSEAFF. The CDR3, as DNA: TGTGCCAGTAGTATAGTCCCAGGGTCGTCTGAAGCTTTCTTT.

This clone was seen a few times. V usage is TRBV19 and J usage is TRBJ1-2, with 9 bases aligning to TRBD1. From germline, CDR1 is LNHDA and CDR2 SQIVND (reference sequence). The V gene end was trimmed by 6 bases and the J gene end by 8 bases; junction bases not matched to a gene: 10. The CDR3 runs to 14 residues. The CDR3: CASSRGQGVVGYTF. As DNA, the CDR3 is TGTGCCAGTAGCCGGGGACAGGGCGTGGTAGGCTACACCTTC.

V and J are TRBV6-4 and TRBJ1-2; D is possibly TRBD1 (5 bases). The CDR3 has 13 amino acids. Per the germline V gene, CDR1 is MRHNA and CDR2 is SNTAGT. V lost 3 bases and J lost 3, with 8 bases in between. The CDR3 nucleotides read TGTGCCAGCAGTGAGACGGGGGACTATGGCTACACCTTC. Amino acid sequence: CASSETGDYGYTF.

This chain connects TRBV4-1 to TRBJ1-3, with D unresolved. This CDR3 spans 15 amino acids. CDR1 MGHRA and CDR2 YSYEKL come from the germline V gene. Trimming took off 4 bases at V and 2 bases at J, with 12 bases between the two ends. CDR3 protein: CASSPGINPGNTIYF. CDR3 DNA sequence: TGCGCCAGCAGCCCTGGAATAAATCCTGGAAACACCATATATTTT.

Note on this clone: An end of the junction differs from the germline gene, which may be a read error. V is TRBV14 and J is TRBJ2-7; D perhaps matches TRBD2 (6 bases). CDR1 and CDR2 (germline): SGHDN, FVKESK. This CDR3 is built from 11 residues. The CDR3 here is CASSQGGLRDF. The DNA for the CDR3 is TGTGCCAGCAGCCAAGGGGGACTTAGGGACTTC.

This chain links TRBV19 with TRBJ1-1; 9 nucleotides match TRBD1. This CDR3 is built from 14 residues. Unmatched junction bases numbered 6, after V lost 6 bases and J lost 4 bases. The germline gives CDR1 LNHDA, CDR2 SQIVND (reference sequence). The CDR3 spells CASRPLTGGTEAFF. In DNA form, the CDR3 reads TGTGCCAGTAGACCCTTGACAGGGGGCACTGAAGCTTTCTTT.

V and J are TRBV5-5 and TRBJ1-2, with 9 bases aligning to TRBD1. The V and J ends lost 2 bases and 0 bases, in that order; junction bases with no gene match: 11. CDR1 and CDR2 from the germline V gene are SGHKS and YYEKEE (reference sequence). This CDR3 has 18 residues. CDR3 nucleotides: TGTGCCAGCAGCTTCTTCCTCCGGGACAGGGTGACTAACTATGGCTACACCTTC. Translated: CASSFFLRDRVTNYGYTF.

This clone was recorded once. The rearrangement uses TRBV3-1 (or the pseudogene TRBV3-2) and TRBJ2-1, with 8 bases matching TRBD1. The ends lost 4 bases at V and 6 bases at J; junction bases unmatched: 8. The CDR3 loop spans 15 amino acids. Germline V gives CDR1 LGHDT, CDR2 YNNKEL (reference sequence). The CDR3 loop reads CASSPPITGGNEQFF. In nucleotides, the CDR3 is TGTGCCAGCAGCCCCCCTATAACAGGGGGCAATGAGCAGTTCTTC.

The rearrangement links TRBV4-2 to TRBJ1-4, with 8 bases matching TRBD1. Germline V gene lookup returns CDR1 LGHNA and CDR2 YNFKEQ. J gave up 4 bases and V 4 bases, and 11 bases lay outside the gene matches. The CDR3 extends over 17 amino acids. CDR3 in amino acids: CASSPHGQGWGNEKLFF. The CDR3 region has the DNA TGTGCCAGCAGCCCCCATGGACAGGGATGGGGTAATGAAAAACTGTTTTTT.

The chain has TRBV6-4 and TRBJ2-1, with D perhaps TRBD1 or TRBD2 (5 bases each). The V and J ends lost 8 bases and 5 bases respectively, with 13 bases between them. The CDR3 has 13 amino acids. CDR1 is MRHNA, CDR2 SNTAGT, per germline. Here the CDR3 DNA reads TGTGCCAGCGCCAGGGACGGAAACAATGAGCAGTTCTTC. Translation gives CASARDGNNEQFF.

V and J are TRBV7-9 and TRBJ1-2; TRBD1 might be the D (5 bases). Trimming removed 6 bases from V and 5 bases from J, with 10 bases in between. Germline V gene data show CDR1 as SEHNR and CDR2 as FQNEAQ (reference sequence). The CDR3 runs 12 residues. CDR3 coding DNA: TGTGCCAGCAGACAGGAGGGATATGGCTACACCTTC. Translated, it gives CASRQEGYGYTF. Combining the CDR3 with reference TRBV7-9 and TRBJ1-2 gives the whole variable domain DTGVSQNPRHKITKRGQNVTFRCDPISEHNRLYWYRQTLGQGPEFLTYFQNEAQLEKSRLLSDRFSAERPKGSFSTLEIQRTEQGDSAMYLCASRQEGYGYTFGSGTRLTVV.

Only one count was recorded for this clone. The chain combines TRBV7-8 with TRBJ1-2, with D tentatively TRBD1 (6 bases). The CDR3 has 15 residues. Between the trimmed V and J ends, which lost 0 bases and 7 bases, there was a span of 15 bases. Per germline, CDR1 SGHVS and CDR2 FQNEAQ. As DNA, the CDR3 is TGTGCCAGCAGCTTAGCGCTGAACAGGGAGCTTGGCTACACCTTC. Protein product: CASSLALNRELGYTF.

This rearrangement joins TRBV7-9 to TRBJ2-3, with 8 bases aligning to TRBD2. The CDR3 runs 14 residues. Germline CDR1 SEHNR, CDR2 FQNEAQ (reference sequence). J lost 0 bases, V lost 4 bases, and 0 bases had no gene match. CDR3 region: CASSSSGSTDTQYF. The CDR3 DNA reads TGTGCCAGCAGCTCTAGCGGGAGCACAGATACGCAGTATTTT. The variable domain in full, with the rest retrieved from reference TRBV7-9 and TRBJ2-3, is DTGVSQNPRHKITKRGQNVTFRCDPISEHNRLYWYRQTLGQGPEFLTYFQNEAQLEKSRLLSDRFSAERPKGSFSTLEIQRTEQGDSAMYLCASSSSGSTDTQYFGPGTRLTVL.

The CDR3 here is CATSRGGTSGSNEQFF. The CDR3 DNA sequence: TGTGCCACCAGCAGAGGGGGGACTAGCGGGAGCAATGAGCAGTTCTTC. V and J are TRBV15 and TRBJ2-1; 14 bases agree with TRBD2. Germline V gene lookup returns CDR1 LNHNV and CDR2 YYDKDF (reference sequence). The CDR3 is 16 amino acids. V trimming: 1 base; J trimming: 6 bases; junction bases outside the gene matches: 2. Complete variable domain (other parts from reference TRBV15 and TRBJ2-1): DAMVIQNPRYQVTQFGKPVTLSCSQTLNHNVMYWYQQKSSQAPKLLFHYYDKDFNNEADTPDNFQSRRPNTSFCFLDIRSPGLGDTAMYLCATSRGGTSGSNEQFFGPGTRLTVL.

This chain uses TRBV5-5 with TRBJ1-2; a weak D match, TRBD1 (6 bases). The CDR3 is 15 residues long. CDR1 is SGHKS and CDR2 is YYEKEE in the germline V gene (reference sequence). The germline V and J ends were trimmed by 0 bases and 2 bases, with 11 bases remaining between them. The CDR3: CASSLAPQGNYGYTF. As DNA, the CDR3 is TGTGCCAGCAGCTTGGCCCCTCAGGGGAACTATGGCTACACCTTC. Based on the CDR3 plus reference TRBV5-5 and TRBJ1-2, the full variable domain is DAGVTQSPTHLIKTRGQQVTLRCSPISGHKSVSWYQQVLGQGPQFIFQYYEKEERGRGNFPDRFSARQFPNYSSELNVNALLLGDSALYLCASSLAPQGNYGYTFGSGTRLTVV.

The chain recombines TRBV5-4 with TRBJ2-5; 7 bases map to TRBD2. V shed 5 bases and J 7 bases; nucleotides not matched to a gene: 8. From germline, CDR1 is SGHNT and CDR2 YYREEE (reference sequence). This CDR3 has 13 amino acids. The CDR3 protein is CASSPRTRRTQYF. DNA of the CDR3: TGTGCCAGCAGTCCCCGGACTAGGCGGACCCAGTACTTC.

The chain uses TRBV21-1 and TRBJ2-7. TRBV21-1 is reported as a pseudogene. The CDR3 consists of 13 residues. Here the CDR3 reads CAKTKDEFYEQYF. CDR3 coding DNA: TGTGCCAAAACGAAGGACGAATTCTACGAGCAGTACTTC.

The rearrangement joins TRBV5-4 to TRBJ1-3; D remains ambiguous. The CDR3 has 15 amino acids. The V gene lost 0 bases and the J gene lost 0 bases, with 7 bases spanning the gap. CDR1 and CDR2 from the germline V gene are SGHNT and YYREEE (reference sequence). The CDR3 DNA reads TGTGCCAGCAGCTTGGGTCGGAACTCTGGAAACACCATATATTTT. Protein sequence: CASSLGRNSGNTIYF.

This clone occurred once. V and J are TRBV11-2 and TRBJ2-2, with D possibly TRBD1 on 6 matching bases. Trimming left V 4 bases short and J 5 bases short, with 8 bases between. The germline V gene has CDR1 SGHAT and CDR2 FQNNGV. This CDR3 has 13 amino acids. CDR3 loop: CASSYTGTGELFF. CDR3 sequence (DNA): TGTGCCAGCAGCTACACAGGGACCGGGGAGCTGTTTTTT.

This sequence joins TRBV25-1 and TRBJ1-3, with a possible D match to TRBD1 (6 bases). This CDR3 has 15 residues. Trimming pared 4 bases from V and 2 bases from J, leaving 12 bases between. Germline lookup yields CDR1 MGHDK and CDR2 SYGVNS. This CDR3 reads CASSVPGTTGNTIYF. The DNA of the CDR3 is TGTGCCAGCAGTGTTCCCGGGACAACTGGAAACACCATATATTTT.

The chain couples TRBV16 to TRBJ2-1; either TRBD1 or TRBD2 may fit D (5 bases each). From germline, CDR1 is KGHSY and CDR2 FQNENV. V was pared by 4 bases and J by 0 bases, with 13 bases between. The CDR3 runs 16 residues. CDR3 DNA: TGTGCCAGCAGCCTTGGGGCAGGGAGCTCCTACAATGAGCAGTTCTTC. This translates into CASSLGAGSSYNEQFF.

This clone was detected only once. This chain connects TRBV7-2 to TRBJ1-1, with D possibly being TRBD1 (5 bases). CDR3 length: 13 residues. Germline values: CDR1 SGHTA, CDR2 FQGNSA. Between the trimmed V and J ends, which lost 3 bases and 8 bases, there was a span of 13 bases. The CDR3 region has the DNA TGTGCCAGCAGCTTTAGCGGGAGGGACGAAGCTTTCTTT. Protein: CASSFSGRDEAFF.

CDR3 sequence: CASRVPGQNNEQFF. DNA for the CDR3: TGTGCCAGCAGAGTGCCGGGGCAAAACAATGAGCAGTTCTTC. The V and J genes are TRBV27 and TRBJ2-1; D might be TRBD1 or TRBD2, each matching 5 bases. The CDR3 runs to 14 residues. Germline CDR1 MNHEY, CDR2 SMNVEV (reference sequence). The germline V and J ends were trimmed by 6 bases and 5 bases, with 14 bases remaining between them.

This chain joins TRBV28 and TRBJ2-7, with 11 bases that match TRBD2. The germline V gene encodes CDR1 MDHEN and CDR2 SYDVKM. The CDR3 is made up of 18 amino acids. Trimming removed 3 bases from V and 2 bases from J; junction bases left unmatched: 12. This chain's CDR3 is CASSFSRLTSGITYEQYF. CDR3 DNA: TGTGCCAGCAGTTTCTCAAGACTGACTAGCGGGATTACCTACGAGCAGTACTTC.

As regards this clone: One junction end disagrees with the germline gene, perhaps due to a read error. The sample contains more than one DNA sequence encoding this CDR3. The V and J genes are TRBV5-1 and TRBJ2-2; a possible D gene is TRBD1 (6 bases). The length of the CDR3 is 16 residues. Germline V gives CDR1 SGHRS, CDR2 YFSETQ. CDR3 residues: CASSSQGQTNTGELFF. CDR3 in DNA: TGCGCCAGTAGCTCACAAGGACAGACCAACACCGGGGAGCTGTTTTTT.